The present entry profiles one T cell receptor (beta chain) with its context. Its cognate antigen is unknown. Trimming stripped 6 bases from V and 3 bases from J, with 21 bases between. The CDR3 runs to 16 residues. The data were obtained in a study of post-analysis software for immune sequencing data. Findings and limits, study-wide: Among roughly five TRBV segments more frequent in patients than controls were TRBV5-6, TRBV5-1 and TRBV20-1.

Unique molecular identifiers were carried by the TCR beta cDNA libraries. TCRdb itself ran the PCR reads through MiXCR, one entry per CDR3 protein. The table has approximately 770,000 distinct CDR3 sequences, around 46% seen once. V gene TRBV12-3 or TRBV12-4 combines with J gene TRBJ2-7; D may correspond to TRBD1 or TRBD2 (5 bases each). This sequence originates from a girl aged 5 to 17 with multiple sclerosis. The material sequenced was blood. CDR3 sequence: CASSLRRDPGIYEQYF. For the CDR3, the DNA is TGTGCCAGCAGCCTCCGAAGGGACCCAGGGATCTACGAGCAGTACTTC.